This is a list of T cell receptor beta chains from one sample in a study of T cell changes during pregnancy in multiple sclerosis. This table comes from immunoSEQ multiplex PCR, and its TCRdb copy is limited to in-frame clones, with some not included. The table records around 40,000 clones, 90% of them present only once. The starting material was CD4+ T cells from peripheral blood mononuclear cells, obtained in the first trimester of pregnancy. The receptor set was obtained from a female donor in good health, enrolled as a control in a pregnancy study. The CDR3 runs from the conserved cysteine through the conserved F or W. D genes are given only for firm matches. Clone size, where shown, is once, few, many, or a class for clones that have expanded.

D gene: -; V gene: TRBV19; J gene: TRBJ2-1; clone size: -; CDR3 DNA: TGTGCCAGTAGTATAGAGGGGGGAGGTGAGCAGTTCTTC; CDR3 protein: CASSIEGGGEQFF
D gene: -; V gene: TRBV5-6; J gene: TRBJ2-5; clone size: -; CDR3 DNA: TGTGCCAGCAGCTTGCCGGGGAGGGAGACCCAGTACTTC; CDR3 protein: CASSLPGRETQYF
D gene: -; V gene: TRBV4-3; J gene: TRBJ1-4; clone size: -; CDR3 DNA: TGCGCCAGCAGCCGACGCCTTCTGGAGGTGGGTGAAAAACTGTTTTTT; CDR3 protein: CASSRRLLEVGEKLFF
D gene: TRBD2; V gene: TRBV9; J gene: TRBJ2-7; clone size: -; CDR3 DNA: TGTGCCAGCAGCGTGTCCGGCGGGGGGCTATATTCCCAGCAGTACTTC; CDR3 protein: CASSVSGGGLYSQQYF
D gene: TRBD1; V gene: TRBV6-4; J gene: TRBJ1-2; clone size: -; CDR3 DNA: TGTGCCAGCAGGGATACTAGGCACAGGGGTTATGGCTACACCTTC; CDR3 protein: CASRDTRHRGYGYTF
D gene: -; V gene: TRBV7-9; J gene: TRBJ1-1; clone size: few; CDR3 DNA: TGTGCCAGCAGCGAACAGGGAAACACTGAAGCTTTCTTT; CDR3 protein: CASSEQGNTEAFF
D gene: -; V gene: TRBV9; J gene: TRBJ1-1; clone size: -; CDR3 DNA: TGTGCCAGCAGCGTAGGCAGGGTTAACACTGAAGCTTTCTTT; CDR3 protein: CASSVGRVNTEAFF
D gene: TRBD1; V gene: TRBV5-1; J gene: TRBJ2-7; clone size: -; CDR3 DNA: TGCGCCAGCAGCTCCGGGACAGCCTACGAGCAGTACTTC; CDR3 protein: CASSSGTAYEQYF
D gene: -; V gene: TRBV7-8; J gene: TRBJ2-2; clone size: once; CDR3 DNA: TGTGCCAGCAGCCCAAGTAGCACCGGGGAGCTGTTTTTT; CDR3 protein: CASSPSSTGELFF
D gene: -; V gene: TRBV5-6; J gene: TRBJ1-5; clone size: -; CDR3 DNA: TGTGCCAGCAGCTTGCCCGGCTCAGGTCAGCCCCAGCATTTT; CDR3 protein: CASSLPGSGQPQHF
D gene: TRBD1; V gene: TRBV4-3; J gene: TRBJ1-1; clone size: -; CDR3 DNA: TGCGCCAGCAGCCAAGTTCCCGGGACAGAAGCAGAAGCTTTCTTT; CDR3 protein: CASSQVPGTEAEAFF
D gene: TRBD2; V gene: TRBV2; J gene: TRBJ2-1; clone size: once; CDR3 DNA: TGTGCCAGCAGGGCGGGACTAGCGGAGTACAATGAGCAGTTCTTC; CDR3 protein: CASRAGLAEYNEQFF
D gene: TRBD1; V gene: TRBV4-3; J gene: TRBJ2-2; clone size: -; CDR3 DNA: TGCGCCAGCAGCCCGGGACAGGGAAACACCGGGGAGCTGTTTTTT; CDR3 protein: CASSPGQGNTGELFF
D gene: TRBD2; V gene: TRBV5-1; J gene: TRBJ2-4; clone size: -; CDR3 DNA: TGCGCCAGCAGCTTGGGGACTAGCGGGGGGCAGCTAAACATTCAGTACTTC; CDR3 protein: CASSLGTSGGQLNIQYF
D gene: TRBD2; V gene: TRBV4-3; J gene: TRBJ2-3; clone size: once; CDR3 DNA: TGCGCCAGCAGCCTAACCCTCAGCGGGGGCACAGATACGCAGTATTTT; CDR3 protein: CASSLTLSGGTDTQYF
D gene: TRBD1; V gene: TRBV28; J gene: TRBJ1-6; clone size: once; CDR3 DNA: TGTGCCAGCAGGGGACAGGGTTCATATAATTCACCCCTCCACTTT; CDR3 protein: CASRGQGSYNSPLHF
D gene: -; V gene: TRBV6-6; J gene: TRBJ2-7; clone size: -; CDR3 DNA: TGTGCCACCTCCCGGGACAACTACTACGAGCAGTACTTC; CDR3 protein: CATSRDNYYEQYF
D gene: -; V gene: TRBV11-2; J gene: TRBJ2-1; clone size: -; CDR3 DNA: TGTGCCAGCAGCTTCTTCGGGGGGCAGGATGAGCAGTTCTTC; CDR3 protein: CASSFFGGQDEQFF
D gene: -; V gene: TRBV7-2; J gene: TRBJ2-7; clone size: -; CDR3 DNA: TGTGCCAGCAGCCGAAACTTTGACGAGCAGTACTTC; CDR3 protein: CASSRNFDEQYF
D gene: TRBD1; V gene: TRBV7-2; J gene: TRBJ2-1; clone size: -; CDR3 DNA: TGTGCCAGCAGCTTAGGGGGACAGGTCGGGCAGTTCTTC; CDR3 protein: CASSLGGQVGQFF
D gene: -; V gene: TRBV9; J gene: TRBJ2-1; clone size: -; CDR3 DNA: TGTGCCAGCAGCGTAGAGGACACATACAATGAGCAGTTCTTC; CDR3 protein: CASSVEDTYNEQFF
D gene: -; V gene: TRBV18; J gene: TRBJ2-7; clone size: -; CDR3 DNA: TGTGCCAGCTCACGCTCGGGACAAACCGACGAGCAGTACTTC; CDR3 protein: CASSRSGQTDEQYF
D gene: -; V gene: TRBV19; J gene: TRBJ1-4; clone size: -; CDR3 DNA: TGTGCCAGTAGATGGCGTAAGGGGCAAAAACTGTTTTTT; CDR3 protein: CASRWRKGQKLFF
D gene: TRBD2; V gene: TRBV4-1; J gene: TRBJ2-7; clone size: few; CDR3 DNA: TGCGCCAGCAGCCAAGAGGGGAATAGCGGGGGCGAGCAGTACTTC; CDR3 protein: CASSQEGNSGGEQYF
D gene: -; V gene: TRBV28; J gene: TRBJ1-5; clone size: -; CDR3 DNA: TGTGCCAGCAGTTTTCGGGGGAGAGGGGACAATCAGCCCCAGCATTTT; CDR3 protein: CASSFRGRGDNQPQHF
D gene: TRBD1; V gene: TRBV28; J gene: TRBJ2-1; clone size: -; CDR3 DNA: TGTGCCAGCAGTTCCCGGGACAGCCGCTCCTACAATGAGCAGTTCTTC; CDR3 protein: CASSSRDSRSYNEQFF
D gene: TRBD2; V gene: TRBV4-3; J gene: TRBJ2-1; clone size: -; CDR3 DNA: TGCGCCAGCAGCCAAGATCAGCTAGCGGGGGGCCACTCCTACAATGAGCAGTTCTTC; CDR3 protein: CASSQDQLAGGHSYNEQFF
D gene: TRBD1; V gene: TRBV28; J gene: TRBJ1-6; clone size: few; CDR3 DNA: TGTGCCAGCGGAAGGGACAGGGTGTCACCCCTCCACTTT; CDR3 protein: CASGRDRVSPLHF
D gene: -; V gene: TRBV30; J gene: TRBJ2-5; clone size: -; CDR3 DNA: TGTGCCTTAGTCCGGGACAACAAAGAGACCCAGTACTTC; CDR3 protein: CALVRDNKETQYF
D gene: TRBD1; V gene: TRBV7-9; J gene: TRBJ2-3; clone size: -; CDR3 DNA: TGTGCCAGCAGCGCAATGGACAGGGGAGGTACGCAGTATTTT; CDR3 protein: CASSAMDRGGTQYF
D gene: -; V gene: TRBV5-5; J gene: TRBJ2-3; clone size: once; CDR3 DNA: TGTGCCAGCAGCTTGTCTGGTCAGAATACGCAGTATTTT; CDR3 protein: CASSLSGQNTQYF
D gene: -; V gene: TRBV6-5; J gene: TRBJ1-2; clone size: once; CDR3 DNA: TGTGCCAGCATTACCCCAGGCAGCAGCGGCTACACCTTC; CDR3 protein: CASITPGSSGYTF
D gene: -; V gene: TRBV6-5; J gene: TRBJ2-7; clone size: -; CDR3 DNA: TGTGCCAGCAGTGCCGACCTAGGCTACGAGCAGTACTTC; CDR3 protein: CASSADLGYEQYF
D gene: TRBD1; V gene: TRBV2; J gene: TRBJ1-1; clone size: -; CDR3 DNA: TGTGCCATCGACAGGGGGCTGAGCACTGAAGCTTTCTTT; CDR3 protein: CAIDRGLSTEAFF
D gene: -; V gene: TRBV18; J gene: TRBJ2-1; clone size: -; CDR3 DNA: TGTGCCAGCTCACCCCCGGTACTAGCCACCTACAATGAGCAGTTCTTC; CDR3 protein: CASSPPVLATYNEQFF
D gene: TRBD1; V gene: TRBV5-1; J gene: TRBJ1-1; clone size: once; CDR3 DNA: TGCGCCAGGGAGTCAGGGGGGAACACTGAAGCTTTCTTT; CDR3 protein: CARESGGNTEAFF
D gene: -; V gene: TRBV27; J gene: TRBJ2-2; clone size: -; CDR3 DNA: TGTGCCAGCAGTTTTAGCGCCGGGGAGCTGTTTTTT; CDR3 protein: CASSFSAGELFF
D gene: TRBD2; V gene: TRBV11-2; J gene: TRBJ2-1; clone size: -; CDR3 DNA: TGTGCCAGCACCCCAAACTCCCAGCGGGGGGCGACCGGACAGTTCTTC; CDR3 protein: CASTPNSQRGATGQFF
D gene: TRBD1; V gene: TRBV7-2; J gene: TRBJ1-6; clone size: -; CDR3 DNA: TGTGCCAGCAGCCAGAAGACAGGGGGAAGGAATTCACCCCTCCACTTT; CDR3 protein: CASSQKTGGRNSPLHF